What follows are 25 T cell receptor beta chains derived from one specimen sequenced in a study of blood T cell repertoires in COVID-19. Only in-frame clones appear in the TCRdb table, and some are missing; sequencing was by immunoSEQ multiplex PCR. The sample consists of roughly 72,000 clones, about four fifths of them appearing once. What was sequenced was peripheral blood. Receptors originate from a woman aged 80 or older with acute or convalescent COVID-19.

This clone was seen a few times. This chain joins TRBV19 and TRBJ2-1; D might be TRBD2 (5 bases). The ends were cut back, 2 bases at V and 5 bases at J, with 10 bases in the middle. The germline V gene has CDR1 LNHDA and CDR2 SQIVND (reference sequence). The CDR3 loop spans 14 amino acids. This chain's CDR3 is CASSIMTKNNEQFF. The DNA for the CDR3 is TGTGCCAGTAGTATAATGACTAAAAACAATGAGCAGTTCTTC.

The chain recombines TRBV6-1 with TRBJ2-7, with 7 bases matching TRBD1. The length of the CDR3 is 16 residues. Germline CDR1 and CDR2: MNHNS and SASEGT. Trimming at V came to 2 bases and at J to 5 bases, leaving 12 bases not matched to a gene. In DNA form, the CDR3 reads TGTGCCAGCAGTGAATATCGCGTGACAGGGCGGGACGAGCAGTACTTC. Its translation: CASSEYRVTGRDEQYF.

The genes are TRBV6-1 and TRBJ2-2, with 9 bases matching TRBD2. The trim removed 8 bases at V and 7 bases at J, leaving 8 bases unmatched. This CDR3 has 14 residues. Germline CDR1 reads MNHNS; CDR2 reads SASEGT. Here the CDR3 reads CASSLAGGIGELFF. DNA for the CDR3: TGTGCCAGCTCCCTCGCGGGAGGGATCGGGGAGCTGTTTTTT.

This clone has just a few counts. The gene calls are TRBV30 and TRBJ2-1, with TRBD2 matching 11 bases. The J segment lost 7 bases and the V segment lost 3 bases, leaving 14 bases of the junction unmatched. CDR1 and CDR2 from the germline V gene are GTSNPN and SVGIG (reference sequence). This CDR3 region has 17 residues. The CDR3 nucleotides are TGTGCCTGGAGCGCCCCCGCCGGGACTAGCGGTCGGAATGAGCAGTTCTTC. Translated: CAWSAPAGTSGRNEQFF.

The chain links TRBV24-1 to TRBJ2-3; maybe TRBD1 (6 bases). There are 14 residues in the CDR3. The germline V gene encodes CDR1 KGHDR and CDR2 SFDVKD. V dropped 6 bases and J dropped 1 base, with 10 bases sitting between them. The CDR3 loop reads CATSLTGRTDTQYF. The DNA of the CDR3 is TGTGCCACCAGTCTTACAGGGCGCACAGATACGCAGTATTTT.

The chain joins TRBV27 to TRBJ2-1; TRBD1 matches 8 bases. Germline V gene lookup returns CDR1 MNHEY and CDR2 SMNVEV (reference sequence). The CDR3 is 18 residues long. J lost 6 bases, V lost 5 bases, and 18 bases had no gene match. The CDR3 bases are TGTGCCAGCAGTCTCATACTTCTCGGACAGGGTCGCGGCAATGAGCAGTTCTTC. The encoded protein is CASSLILLGQGRGNEQFF.

The V and J genes are TRBV19 and TRBJ1-5; no firm D call. Germline CDR1 reads LNHDA; CDR2 reads SQIVND (reference sequence). The CDR3 is made up of 14 amino acids. V lost 3 bases and J lost 3, with 9 bases in between. Here the CDR3 DNA reads TGTGCCAGTAGTATTAAACGGGTCAATCAGCCCCAGCATTTT. Residues: CASSIKRVNQPQHF.

The chain carries TRBV7-3 and TRBJ2-1; 12 nucleotides agree with TRBD2. CDR3 size: 15 residues. V trimming: 4 bases; J trimming: 9 bases; junction bases outside the gene matches: 7. Germline loops: CDR1 SGHTA, CDR2 FQGTGA. CDR3 sequence (DNA): TGTGCCAGCAGCTCCCGACTAGCGGGAGTCAGTGAGCAGTTCTTC. This sequence encodes CASSSRLAGVSEQFF.

The chain couples TRBV6-5 to TRBJ1-2; D is uncertain. Trimming shortened V by 6 bases and J by 4 bases, and 9 bases separated the two germline ends. The CDR3 runs 12 residues. In germline, CDR1 is MNHEY, CDR2 SVGAGI. The CDR3 coding sequence is TGTGCCAGCAGCCGCGACACCTATGGCTACACCTTC. This codes for CASSRDTYGYTF.

A few counts support this clone. The genes are TRBV6-6 and TRBJ2-7, with 11 bases matching TRBD2. The CDR3 is made up of 16 amino acids. The V gene's germline CDR1 is MNHNY and CDR2 SVGAGI (reference sequence). J lost 2 bases, V lost 2 bases, and 5 bases had no gene match. This CDR3 reads CASSYRTSGPTYEQYF. The CDR3 bases are TGTGCCAGCAGTTACAGGACTAGCGGGCCTACCTACGAGCAGTACTTC.

The gene calls are TRBV11-1 and TRBJ2-5, with D possibly TRBD2 on 6 matching bases. Trimming stripped 4 bases from V and 4 bases from J, with 13 bases between. This CDR3 comprises 14 residues. Germline V gene data show CDR1 as SGHAT and CDR2 as FQDESV (reference sequence). The CDR3 is CASSSRWRGETQYF. The CDR3 DNA is TGTGCCAGCAGCTCCCGATGGCGGGGAGAGACCCAGTACTTC.

This clone was observed a single time. CDR3 coding DNA: TGTGCCATCAGTCCGGGACAGTTGAACACTGAAGCTTTCTTT. Translated: CAISPGQLNTEAFF. The chain uses TRBV10-3 and TRBJ1-1, with 7 bases fitting TRBD1. V trimming: 5 bases; J trimming: 0 bases; junction bases outside the gene matches: 3. This CDR3 spans 14 amino acids. The germline CDR1 and CDR2 sequences are ENHRY and SYGVKD.

V usage is TRBV10-1 and J usage is TRBJ2-1; D possibly corresponds to TRBD2 (5 bases). This CDR3 comprises 14 residues. CDR1 is WNHNN and CDR2 is SYGVQD in the germline V gene (reference sequence). V gave up 4 bases and J gave up 4 bases, with 11 bases separating them. CDR3 coding DNA: TGCGCCAGCAGTGCAGGACTCATTTACAATGAGCAGTTCTTC. Translation: CASSAGLIYNEQFF.

The chain joins TRBV5-1 to TRBJ1-3; D is uncertain. Germline V gene data show CDR1 as SGHRS and CDR2 as YFSETQ. The CDR3 is made up of 15 amino acids. The V gene lost 1 base and the J gene lost 2 bases, with 10 bases spanning the gap. The chain's CDR3 is CASSLSPGTGNTIYF. CDR3 nucleotides: TGCGCCAGCAGCTTGAGCCCGGGAACTGGAAACACCATATATTTT.

This chain uses TRBV7-2 with TRBJ2-3; TRBD1 might be the D (6 bases). The CDR3 loop spans 14 amino acids. CDR1 and CDR2 (germline): SGHTA, FQGNSA. The V end was cut by 3 bases, the J end by 6 bases, with 13 bases between. The CDR3 nucleotides are TGTGCCAGCAGCTTCGACAGGCCTTTGGATACGCAGTATTTT. Translating gives CASSFDRPLDTQYF.

The chain is built from TRBV5-4 and TRBJ2-1; 7 positions agree with TRBD1. CDR3 size: 15 residues. The V gene's germline CDR1 is SGHNT and CDR2 YYREEE (reference sequence). V lost 2 bases to trimming and J lost 7 bases; unmatched junction nucleotides: 9. As DNA, the CDR3 is TGTGCCAGCAGCTTAGGGGGCACAGTTAGGAATGAGCAGTTCTTC. Amino acid sequence: CASSLGGTVRNEQFF.

The CDR3 DNA reads as TGTGCCAGCAGTTGGGGACAGGTTAACACCGGGGAGCTGTTTTTT. Amino acids: CASSWGQVNTGELFF. This chain joins TRBV28 and TRBJ2-2; the match to TRBD1 covers 8 bases. From germline, CDR1 is MDHEN and CDR2 SYDVKM. The V and J ends lost 4 bases and 2 bases, in that order; junction bases with no gene match: 3. The CDR3 is 15 amino acids.

The sample holds a few counts of this clone. V gene TRBV5-1 combines with J gene TRBJ2-3; possible D gene TRBD1, 6 bases. V shed 3 bases and J shed 2 bases, with 22 bases lying between them. Germline V CDR1 and CDR2: SGHRS, YFSETQ. This CDR3 is built from 18 residues. This CDR3 reads CASSWGSGTITPTDTQYF. The CDR3 DNA follows: TGCGCCAGCAGCTGGGGGTCAGGGACAATCACTCCCACAGATACGCAGTATTTT.

The rearrangement uses TRBV9 and TRBJ2-1; D is perhaps TRBD2 (6 bases). The CDR3 contains 15 residues. Trimming left V 0 bases short and J 3 bases short, with 10 bases between. Germline V gene sequence: CDR1 SGDLS, CDR2 YYNGEE. The CDR3 loop is CASSVATTSYNEQFF. The CDR3 region has the DNA TGTGCCAGCAGCGTAGCTACGACTAGCTACAATGAGCAGTTCTTC.

The chain joins TRBV10-2 to TRBJ1-1; D ambiguous. Trimming pared 4 bases from V and 6 bases from J, leaving 15 bases between. CDR1 WSHSY and CDR2 SAAADI come from the germline V gene. There are 14 residues in the CDR3. Here the CDR3 DNA reads TGCGCCAGCAGTGGTGGAGTAGGGAGACCTGAAGCTTTCTTT. It specifies CASSGGVGRPEAFF.

The chain recombines TRBV7-3 with TRBJ2-3, with 12 bases fitting TRBD2. Germline-derived CDR1 and CDR2 are SGHTA and FQGTGA. Germline trimming cut 5 bases from V and 5 bases from J; bases unmatched to any gene: 5. This CDR3 has 15 amino acids. This CDR3 reads CASSLAGGQVDTQYF. Written as DNA, the CDR3 is TGTGCCAGCAGCCTAGCGGGAGGGCAAGTAGATACGCAGTATTTT.

The chain links TRBV6-2 or TRBV6-3 to TRBJ1-2, with D unresolved. The CDR3 consists of 15 residues. Per germline, CDR1 MNHEY and CDR2 SVGEGT. Trimming cost V 0 bases and J 5 bases, with 13 bases left between them. The CDR3 sequence: CASSYSRRADYGYTF. The CDR3 DNA sequence: TGTGCCAGCAGTTACTCGCGGAGGGCTGATTATGGCTACACCTTC.

This clone was counted only a few times. V usage is TRBV10-3 and J usage is TRBJ2-2; TRBD1 aligns across 7 bases. CDR3 length: 15 amino acids. The germline V gene has CDR1 ENHRY and CDR2 SYGVKD. V dropped 10 bases and J dropped 0; count of bases not matched to a gene: 8. The CDR3 protein is CATINGTANTGELFF. The CDR3 coding sequence is TGTGCCACAATCAATGGGACAGCGAACACCGGGGAGCTGTTTTTT.

V usage is TRBV10-3 and J usage is TRBJ1-1; a weak D match, TRBD1 (6 bases). V lost 10 bases and J 0 bases, leaving 12 bases between the germline ends. The CDR3 has 13 amino acids. CDR1 is ENHRY and CDR2 is SYGVKD in the germline V gene. The DNA for the CDR3 is TGTGCCAGTTCCGGGACATTGAACACTGAAGCTTTCTTT. Protein sequence: CASSGTLNTEAFF.

This clone has more than one count but fewer than ten. The gene calls are TRBV24-1 and TRBJ1-2, with D hard to call. The CDR3 contains 13 residues. Germline V gene lookup returns CDR1 KGHDR and CDR2 SFDVKD. V lost 3 bases and J 5 bases, leaving 9 bases between the germline ends. The CDR3 loop is CATSDPGRYGYTF. For the CDR3, the DNA is TGTGCCACCAGTGATCCTGGCAGATATGGCTACACCTTC.